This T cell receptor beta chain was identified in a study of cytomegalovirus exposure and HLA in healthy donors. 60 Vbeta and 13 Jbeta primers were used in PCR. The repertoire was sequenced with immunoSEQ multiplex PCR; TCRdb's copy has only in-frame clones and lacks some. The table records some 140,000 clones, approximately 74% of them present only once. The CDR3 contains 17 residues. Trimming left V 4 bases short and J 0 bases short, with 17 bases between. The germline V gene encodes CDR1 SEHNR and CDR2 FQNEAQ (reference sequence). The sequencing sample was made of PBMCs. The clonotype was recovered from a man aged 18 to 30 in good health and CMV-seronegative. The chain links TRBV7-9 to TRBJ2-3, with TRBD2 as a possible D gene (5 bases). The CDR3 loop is CASSSRERRTSTDTQYF. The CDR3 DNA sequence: TGTGCCAGCAGCTCCCGCGAACGCAGGACTAGCACAGATACGCAGTATTTT.